This T cell receptor (beta chain) was found in a study of cytomegalovirus exposure and HLA in healthy donors. Study overall: An analysis done earlier identified about 120 million unique TCR beta sequences from 150 million to 200 million T cells.

The PCR contained 60 Vbeta and 13 Jbeta primers. The method was immunoSEQ multiplex PCR; TCRdb's version includes in-frame clones alone and lacks a portion of them. The table lists roughly 140,000 clones, about four fifths of them singletons. Germline V gene lookup returns CDR1 LNHNV and CDR2 YYDKDF (reference sequence). The ends were cut back, 3 bases at V and 9 bases at J, with 15 bases in the middle. This CDR3 has 13 amino acids. This sequence joins TRBV15 and TRBJ2-7; a possible D gene is TRBD1 (5 bases). Sequencing was performed on PBMCs. The TCR sequence derives from a woman aged 40 to 50 in good health and CMV-seropositive. CDR3 sequence reads: CATSSSQGFGQYF. CDR3 sequence (DNA): TGTGCCACCAGCAGCAGCCAGGGCTTCGGGCAGTACTTC.